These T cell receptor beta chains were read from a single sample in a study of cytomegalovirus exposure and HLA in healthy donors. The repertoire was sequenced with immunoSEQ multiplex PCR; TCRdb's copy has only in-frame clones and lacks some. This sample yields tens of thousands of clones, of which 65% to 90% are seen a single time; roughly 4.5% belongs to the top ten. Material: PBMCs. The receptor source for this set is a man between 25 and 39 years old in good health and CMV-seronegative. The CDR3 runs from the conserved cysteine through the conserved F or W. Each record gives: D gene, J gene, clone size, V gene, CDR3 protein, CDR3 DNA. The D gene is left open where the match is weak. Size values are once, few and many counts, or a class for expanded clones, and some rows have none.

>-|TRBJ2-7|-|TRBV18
CASSPSAGPSYEQYF
TGTGCCAGCTCACCTTCGGCAGGGCCTTCCTACGAGCAGTACTTC
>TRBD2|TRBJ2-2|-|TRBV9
CASTFGLAGGTGELFF
TGTGCCAGCACCTTCGGACTAGCGGGTGGTACCGGGGAGCTGTTTTTT
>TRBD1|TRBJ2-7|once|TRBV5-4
CASSLETGVSYEQYF
TGTGCCAGCAGCTTGGAGACAGGGGTCTCCTACGAGCAGTACTTC
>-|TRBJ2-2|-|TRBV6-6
CASSFTNTGELFF
TGTGCCAGCAGCTTTACGAACACCGGGGAGCTGTTTTTT
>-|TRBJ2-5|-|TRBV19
CASRNLSYSSETQYF
TGTGCCAGTAGGAACCTGAGCTATTCCTCAGAGACCCAGTACTTC
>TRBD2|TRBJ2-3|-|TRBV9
CASSVAGGVTDTQYF
TGTGCCAGCAGCGTAGCGGGAGGTGTTACAGATACGCAGTATTTT
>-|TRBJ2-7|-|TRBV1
CTSSPTSGTGETYEQYF
TGCACCAGCAGCCCCACTTCCGGGACAGGGGAAACCTACGAGCAGTACTTC
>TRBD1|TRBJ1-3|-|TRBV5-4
CASSGGQVSSGNTIYF
TGTGCCAGCAGCGGAGGACAGGTTAGCTCTGGAAACACCATATATTTT
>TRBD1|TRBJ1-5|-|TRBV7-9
CASSRGTGGNQPQHF
TGTGCCAGCAGCCGGGGGACAGGCGGCAATCAGCCCCAGCATTTT
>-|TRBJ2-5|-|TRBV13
CASSPRLQETQYF
TGTGCCAGCAGCCCCAGGCTACAAGAGACCCAGTACTTC
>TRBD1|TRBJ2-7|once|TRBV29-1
CSVENRGYEQYF
TGCAGCGTTGAAAACAGGGGTTACGAGCAGTACTTC
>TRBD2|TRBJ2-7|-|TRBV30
CAWSGLAGGEQYF
TGTGCCTGGAGTGGTCTAGCGGGTGGCGAGCAGTACTTC
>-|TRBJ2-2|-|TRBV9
CASSVVQSNTGELFF
TGTGCCAGCAGCGTAGTACAGAGTAACACCGGGGAGCTGTTTTTT
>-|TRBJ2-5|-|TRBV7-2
CASSLGRLGGETQYF
TGTGCCAGCAGCTTAGGCCGACTAGGAGGAGAGACCCAGTACTTC
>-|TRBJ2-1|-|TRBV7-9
CASSLGVNEQFF
TGTGCCAGCAGCTTAGGAGTCAATGAGCAGTTCTTC
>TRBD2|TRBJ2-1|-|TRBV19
CASSTGTSRSYNEQFF
TGTGCCAGTAGCACTGGGACTAGCCGCTCTTACAATGAGCAGTTCTTC
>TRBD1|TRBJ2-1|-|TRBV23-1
CASSPRDRDEQFF
TGCGCCAGCAGCCCCCGGGACAGGGATGAGCAGTTCTTC
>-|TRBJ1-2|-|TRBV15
CATSRDRQAYGYTF
TGTGCCACCAGCAGAGATCGTCAGGCGTATGGCTACACCTTC
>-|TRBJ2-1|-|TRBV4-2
CASSQEGGRNEQFF
TGTGCCAGCAGCCAAGAGGGGGGGCGTAATGAGCAGTTCTTC
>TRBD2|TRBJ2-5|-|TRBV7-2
CASSFQIGLAVQETQYF
TGTGCCAGCAGCTTTCAAATAGGTCTAGCGGTACAAGAGACCCAGTACTTC
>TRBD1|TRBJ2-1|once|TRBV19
CASRDRGKRTYNEQFF
TGTGCCAGTAGGGACAGGGGAAAACGGACCTACAATGAGCAGTTCTTC
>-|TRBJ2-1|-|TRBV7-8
CASSFETPVYNEQFF
TGTGCCAGCAGCTTTGAGACTCCTGTCTACAATGAGCAGTTCTTC
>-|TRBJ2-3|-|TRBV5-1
CASSFSLRFADTQYF
TGCGCCAGCAGCTTCTCCCTCCGGTTCGCAGATACGCAGTATTTT
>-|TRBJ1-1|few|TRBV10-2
CASSDSPNTEAFF
TGCGCCAGCAGTGATTCCCCAAACACTGAAGCTTTCTTT
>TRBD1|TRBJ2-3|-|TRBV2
CASSFRGSTDTQYF
TGTGCCAGCAGCTTCAGGGGGAGCACGGATACGCAGTATTTT
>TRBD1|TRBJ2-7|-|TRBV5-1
CASSLGPVGTGSHEQYF
TGCGCCAGCAGCTTGGGGCCGGTGGGGACAGGGTCCCACGAGCAGTACTTC
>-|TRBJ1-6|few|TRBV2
CASTLQPAGFNSPLHF
TGTGCCAGCACCCTACAGCCGGCAGGGTTTAATTCACCCCTCCACTTT
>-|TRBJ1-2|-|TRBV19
CASSTPPEQNYTF
TGTGCCAGTAGCACCCCTCCCGAACAGAACTACACCTTC
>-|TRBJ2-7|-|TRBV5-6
CASSLGAGILYEQYF
TGTGCCAGCTCCTTGGGGGCAGGGATACTCTACGAGCAGTACTTC
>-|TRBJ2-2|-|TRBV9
CASSVDVPGAGELFF
TGTGCCAGCAGCGTAGATGTTCCCGGGGCCGGGGAGCTGTTTTTT
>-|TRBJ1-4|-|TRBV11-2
CASSLASGLWEKLFF
TGTGCCAGCAGCTTAGCTTCGGGTCTTTGGGAAAAACTGTTTTTT
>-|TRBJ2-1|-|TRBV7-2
CASSLERQADRKFF
TGTGCCAGCAGCTTAGAGAGACAGGCCGACCGGAAGTTCTTC
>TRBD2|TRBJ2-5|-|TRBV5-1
CASSPGGAQETQYF
TGCGCCAGCAGCCCCGGGGGGGCCCAAGAGACCCAGTACTTC
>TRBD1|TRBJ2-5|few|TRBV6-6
CASSSGQGTGAQYF
TGTGCCAGCAGTTCAGGACAGGGTACCGGGGCCCAGTACTTC
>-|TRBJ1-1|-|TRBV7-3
CASSLTGRNTEAFF
TGTGCCAGCAGCTTAACGGGCAGAAACACTGAAGCTTTCTTT
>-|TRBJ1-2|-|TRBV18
CASSPGQNYGYTF
TGTGCCAGCTCCCCAGGACAGAACTATGGCTACACCTTC
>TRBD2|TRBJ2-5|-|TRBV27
CASTSGGLGETQYF
TGTGCCAGCACGTCCGGGGGGTTGGGAGAGACCCAGTACTTC
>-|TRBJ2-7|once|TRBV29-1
CSVDAGGLGEQYF
TGCAGCGTTGACGCAGGGGGGCTTGGCGAGCAGTACTTC
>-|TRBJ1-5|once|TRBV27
CASSLTGSWGNQPQHF
TGTGCCAGCAGTTTAACCGGGTCCTGGGGCAATCAGCCCCAGCATTTT
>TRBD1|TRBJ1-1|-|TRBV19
CASSRGNMNTEAFF
TGTGCCAGCTCCAGGGGGAACATGAACACTGAAGCTTTCTTT
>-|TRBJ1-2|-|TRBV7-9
CASSFPARGYTF
TGTGCCAGCAGCTTCCCCGCGCGTGGCTACACCTTC
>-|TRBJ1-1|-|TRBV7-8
CAGSPLRGGTEAFF
TGTGCCGGCAGCCCCCTCCGGGGGGGCACTGAAGCTTTCTTT
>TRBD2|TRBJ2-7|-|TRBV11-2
CASPSLAGTYEQYF
TGTGCCAGCCCTTCACTAGCGGGAACCTACGAGCAGTACTTC
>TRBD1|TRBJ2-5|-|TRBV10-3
CAISEPRDRDGRTQYF
TGTGCCATCAGTGAGCCCCGGGACAGGGATGGGAGGACCCAGTACTTC
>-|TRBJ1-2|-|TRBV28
CASSLGTVYGYTF
TGTGCCAGCAGTTTAGGGACTGTCTATGGCTACACCTTC
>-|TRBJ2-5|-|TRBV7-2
CASSLGGIQETQYF
TGTGCCAGCAGCTTAGGCGGGATTCAAGAGACCCAGTACTTC
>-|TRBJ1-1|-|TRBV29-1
CSVGQARDLGAFF
TGCAGCGTTGGTCAGGCAAGGGACTTGGGAGCTTTCTTT